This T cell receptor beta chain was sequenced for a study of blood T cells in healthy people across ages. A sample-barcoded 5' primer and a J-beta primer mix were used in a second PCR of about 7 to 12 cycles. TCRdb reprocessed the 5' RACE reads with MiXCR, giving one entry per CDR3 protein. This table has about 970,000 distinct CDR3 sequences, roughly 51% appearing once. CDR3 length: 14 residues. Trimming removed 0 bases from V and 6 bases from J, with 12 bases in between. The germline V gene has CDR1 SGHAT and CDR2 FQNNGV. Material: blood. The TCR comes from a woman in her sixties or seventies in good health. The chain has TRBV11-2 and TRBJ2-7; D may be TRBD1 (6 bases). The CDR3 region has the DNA TGTGCCAGCAGCTTAGACCCAGGGACATGCGAGCAGTACTTC. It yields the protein CASSLDPGTCEQYF.